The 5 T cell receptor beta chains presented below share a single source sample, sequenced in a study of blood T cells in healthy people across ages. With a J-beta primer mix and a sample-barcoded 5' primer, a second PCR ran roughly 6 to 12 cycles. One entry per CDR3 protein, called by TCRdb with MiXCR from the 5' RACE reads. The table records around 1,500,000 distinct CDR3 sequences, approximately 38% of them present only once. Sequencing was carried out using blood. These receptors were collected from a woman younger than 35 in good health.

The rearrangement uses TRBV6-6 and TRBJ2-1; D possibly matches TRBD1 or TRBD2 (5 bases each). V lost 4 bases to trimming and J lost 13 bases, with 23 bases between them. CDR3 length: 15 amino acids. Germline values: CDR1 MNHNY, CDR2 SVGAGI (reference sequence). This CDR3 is CASSWADGGSETQFF. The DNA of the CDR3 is TGTGCCAGCAGTTGGGCCGATGGGGGTTCGGAGACCCAGTTCTTC.

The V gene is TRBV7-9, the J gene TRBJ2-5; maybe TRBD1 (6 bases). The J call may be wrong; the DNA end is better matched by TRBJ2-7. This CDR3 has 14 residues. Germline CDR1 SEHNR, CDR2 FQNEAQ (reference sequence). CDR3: CASSPRQVAYEQYF. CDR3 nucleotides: TGTGCCAGCAGCCCTCGACAGGTAGCCTACGAGCAGTACTTC.

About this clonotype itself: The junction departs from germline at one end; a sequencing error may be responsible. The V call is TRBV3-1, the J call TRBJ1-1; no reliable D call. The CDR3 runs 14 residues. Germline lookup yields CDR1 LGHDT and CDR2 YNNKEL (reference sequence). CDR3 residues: CASSRLIANNEAFF. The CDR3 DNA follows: TGTGCCAGCAGCCGACTGATAGCTAACAATGAAGCTTTCTTT.

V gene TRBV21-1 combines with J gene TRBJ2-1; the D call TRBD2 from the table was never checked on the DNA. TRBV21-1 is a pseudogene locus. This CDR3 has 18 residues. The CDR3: CASSGGTSGSFSYNEQFF. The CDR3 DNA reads TGTGCCAGCAGCGGAGGGACTAGCGGGAGCTTCTCCTACAATGAGCAGTTCTTC.

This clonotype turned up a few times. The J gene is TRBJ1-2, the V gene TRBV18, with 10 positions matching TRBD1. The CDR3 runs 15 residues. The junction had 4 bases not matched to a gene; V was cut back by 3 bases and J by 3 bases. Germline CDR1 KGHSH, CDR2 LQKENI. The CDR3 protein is CASSPPGQGYYGYTF. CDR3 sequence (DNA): TGTGCCAGCTCACCCCCGGGACAGGGGTACTATGGCTACACCTTC.